The clone carrying this TCR beta chain is a singleton in its sample. No antigen is known for it. The data derive from a study of circulating and synovial CD4+ cells in juvenile arthritis. General study points: These blood cells shared more CDR3 sequences with synovium than bulk blood. Diversity here was lower than in bulk blood CD4 cells. Shared-clonotype fractions with synovium likely underestimate full repertoire overlap.

Only in-frame clones appear in the TCRdb table, and some are missing; sequencing was by immunoSEQ multiplex PCR. This repertoire shows around 32,000 clones, around 95% found once; its top ten account for 2.9%. V lost 3 bases, J lost 0 bases, and 7 bases stayed unmatched. Germline values: CDR1 KGHSH, CDR2 LQKENI. The CDR3 covers 17 residues. The TCR originated in a human donor with juvenile idiopathic arthritis. Source material: CD4+ T cells from blood. The chain is built from TRBV18 and TRBJ1-4; 7 bases line up with TRBD1. CDR3 bases: TGTGCCAGCTCACCCACCAGGGGGGTCGCAACTAATGAAAAACTGTTTTTT. It codes for CASSPTRGVATNEKLFF.